This is a list of T cell receptor beta chains from one sample in a study of cytomegalovirus exposure and HLA in healthy donors. Sequenced by immunoSEQ multiplex PCR; TCRdb stores in-frame clones only, minus some. The sample has 85,000 to 120,000 clones, roughly 73% seen once. The sequenced material came from PBMCs. Receptors were obtained from a man aged 40-49 years in good health and CMV-seronegative. The CDR3 runs from the conserved cysteine through the conserved F or W. Each record gives: V gene, J gene, clone size, D gene, CDR3 DNA, CDR3 protein. D genes are given only for firm matches. A clone size is listed for some rows: how often the clone was seen (once, few, many), or a class if it is expanded.

TRBV7-9	TRBJ2-3	.	.	TGTGCCAGCAGCTTCGGCGGGGCCACAGATACGCAGTATTTT	CASSFGGATDTQYF
TRBV25-1	TRBJ2-7	.	.	TGTGCCAGCCCCAGCGAGCAGTACTTC	CASPSEQYF
TRBV28	TRBJ1-5	.	.	TGTGCCAGCAACTCGGGGGGGGATAGCAATCAGCCCCAGCATTTT	CASNSGGDSNQPQHF
TRBV11-2	TRBJ2-3	.	.	TGTGCCAGCAGCTTAGTTCTAGCCACAGATACGCAGTATTTT	CASSLVLATDTQYF
TRBV4-2	TRBJ1-2	.	TRBD1	TGTGCCAGCAGCCATCTAGACAGGGGGCTCTATGGCTACACCTTC	CASSHLDRGLYGYTF
TRBV29-1	TRBJ2-4	.	TRBD1	TGCAGCGTCGCCTTACAGGGGGACATTCAGTACTTC	CSVALQGDIQYF
TRBV5-1	TRBJ2-3	.	.	TGCGCCAGCAGCACGGAGGGCGGGGCGAGGGATACGCAGTATTTT	CASSTEGGARDTQYF
TRBV6-1	TRBJ2-5	.	.	TGTGCCAGCAGTGAACAAACGGCGGGTCGGACCCAGTACTTC	CASSEQTAGRTQYF
TRBV7-2	TRBJ2-2	.	.	TGTGCCAGCAGCTTAGGAACAGGGAACACCGGGGAGCTGTTTTTT	CASSLGTGNTGELFF
TRBV25-1	TRBJ2-7	.	.	TGTGCCAGCGGTTGGGGCAGCTCCTACGAGCAGTACTTC	CASGWGSSYEQYF
TRBV6-1	TRBJ1-5	once	.	TGTGCCAGCAGTGACAGGGCATCAAATCAGCCCCAGCATTTT	CASSDRASNQPQHF
TRBV19	TRBJ2-1	.	.	TGTGCCAGTAGTAGAGCTCGGGGGAATGAGCAGTTCTTC	CASSRARGNEQFF
TRBV29-1	TRBJ1-1	.	TRBD1	TGCAGCGTCGTAGGGTTCGGGACAGGGGTCACTGAAGCTTTCTTT	CSVVGFGTGVTEAFF
TRBV9	TRBJ2-3	.	.	TGTGCCAGCAGCGTAGCTGGCGGGGACACAGATACGCAGTATTTT	CASSVAGGDTDTQYF
TRBV7-3	TRBJ2-1	once	TRBD2	TGTGCCAGCAGCTTCACCGGGACTAGCTCCTACAATGAGCAGTTCTTC	CASSFTGTSSYNEQFF
TRBV2	TRBJ2-1	.	.	TGTGCCAGCAGTGACTGGGAGAATGAGCAGTTCTTC	CASSDWENEQFF
TRBV18	TRBJ1-2	.	TRBD1	TGTGCCAGCTCCCAGGGACAGGCGGGAGAGGGCTACACCTTC	CASSQGQAGEGYTF
TRBV7-6	TRBJ1-2	.	.	TGTGCCAGCAGCTTGCGGGAGGGTGATGGCTACACCTTC	CASSLREGDGYTF
TRBV15	TRBJ2-7	.	.	TGTGCCACCAGCAGAGCCCCCGCAATACAGGGTTCCCTGGACTTC	CATSRAPAIQGSLDF
TRBV4-1	TRBJ1-3	.	TRBD1	TGCGCCAGCAGCCAAGGACAGGGGGTTTCTGGAAACACCATATATTTT	CASSQGQGVSGNTIYF
TRBV6-5	TRBJ1-6	.	TRBD1	TGTGCCAGCAGACCGGGACAGGGGGCCAATTCACCCCTCCACTTT	CASRPGQGANSPLHF
TRBV5-1	TRBJ2-1	once	.	TGCGCCAGCAGCTTGGCGCTAGCGACCAATGAGCAGTTCTTC	CASSLALATNEQFF
TRBV5-1	TRBJ2-5	few	TRBD2	TGCGCCAGCAGCCTAAGACTAGCGGGTACCCAAGAGACCCAGTACTTC	CASSLRLAGTQETQYF
TRBV18	TRBJ2-5	.	TRBD2	TGTGCCAGCTCACCACCCATCGGCGGGGGAAAGACCCAGTACTTC	CASSPPIGGGKTQYF
TRBV9	TRBJ2-3	.	.	TGTGCCAGCAGCCCGGGCGGGACTGTGTACACAGATACGCAGTATTTT	CASSPGGTVYTDTQYF
TRBV18	TRBJ1-1	once	.	TGTGCCAGCTCACTACAGGAGAACACTGAAGCTTTCTTT	CASSLQENTEAFF
TRBV6-6	TRBJ2-7	few	.	TGTGCCAGCAGTACAAGGGGTTCCTACGAGCAGTACTTC	CASSTRGSYEQYF
TRBV29-1	TRBJ2-3	.	.	TGCAGCGTTCGCTCGGACGGGGCAGATACGCAGTATTTT	CSVRSDGADTQYF
TRBV15	TRBJ2-3	.	.	TGTGCCACCAGCGCCGGGACACGGACAGATACGCAGTATTTT	CATSAGTRTDTQYF
TRBV19	TRBJ1-2	.	TRBD1	TGTGCCAGTAGTACCCAGGGGGCCACAAATGGCTACACCTTC	CASSTQGATNGYTF
TRBV2	TRBJ2-3	.	TRBD2	TGTGCCAGCAGTGGTCCAGGGACTAGCGGGGGAACAGATACGCAGTATTTT	CASSGPGTSGGTDTQYF
TRBV10-2	TRBJ2-7	.	TRBD2	TGCGCCACCTCTCTTCGGGGGGGGCCGGACGAGCAGTACTTC	CATSLRGGPDEQYF
TRBV7-9	TRBJ1-6	few	.	TGTGCCAGCAGCGCGCAGGGAAGGGGTAATTCACCCCTCCACTTT	CASSAQGRGNSPLHF
TRBV4-1	TRBJ1-4	.	.	TGCGCCAGCAGCCAAGATGGGACACTTAATGAAAAACTGTTTTTT	CASSQDGTLNEKLFF
TRBV10-1	TRBJ2-3	few	TRBD2	TGCGCCAGCAGTGCGACTAGCGGGGGGAATTGGGATACGCAGTATTTT	CASSATSGGNWDTQYF
TRBV18	TRBJ1-1	.	.	TGTGCCAGCTCACGGGGCCCGGGTACTGAAGCTTTCTTT	CASSRGPGTEAFF
TRBV6-5	TRBJ1-4	.	.	TGTGCCAGCAGTTCTATTGACAGGATTAATGAAAAACTGTTTTTT	CASSSIDRINEKLFF
TRBV29-1	TRBJ2-7	.	TRBD2	TGCAGCGCTCGGGGGGGGGACACCTACGAGCAGTACTTC	CSARGGDTYEQYF
TRBV28	TRBJ1-6	.	TRBD1	TGTGCCAGCAAAGCAGACGGGACAGGGAGTCGGAATTCACCCCTCCACTTT	CASKADGTGSRNSPLHF
TRBV13	TRBJ1-6	.	TRBD1	TGTGCCAGCAGCTCCCGACAGGGGGCAGCTAATTCACCCCTCCACTTT	CASSSRQGAANSPLHF
TRBV7-8	TRBJ2-2	few	TRBD2	TGTGCCAGCAGCTTAAAGGTGGGGACCAGCGGGGGCCGGAACACCGGGGAGCTGTTTTTT	CASSLKVGTSGGRNTGELFF
TRBV7-9	TRBJ1-3	.	TRBD1	TGTGCCAGCAGCCTCCCCACAGGGGCAGGTGGAAACACCATATATTTT	CASSLPTGAGGNTIYF
TRBV11-2	TRBJ2-2	.	TRBD1	TGTGCCAGCAGCGGCAGGGGGACAGGGACCGGGGAGCTGTTTTTT	CASSGRGTGTGELFF
TRBV2	TRBJ2-2	few	TRBD1	TGTGCCAGCAGCCGGGACAGCCTCTTAAACACCGGGGAGCTGTTTTTT	CASSRDSLLNTGELFF
TRBV19	TRBJ1-5	once	TRBD1	TGTGCCAGTAGTATCCCAGGGGGTCTCCATCAGCCCCAGCATTTT	CASSIPGGLHQPQHF
TRBV7-2	TRBJ2-7	few	TRBD2	TGTGCCAGCAGCTTAGGGCGGACTAGCGGGCTTTACGAGCAGTACTTC	CASSLGRTSGLYEQYF
TRBV25-1	TRBJ2-4	.	.	TGTGCCAGCAGTGAACCAGCGGCTACCGGAAACATTCAGTACTTC	CASSEPAATGNIQYF
TRBV25-1	TRBJ1-1	.	TRBD1	TGTGCCAGCAGACAGACAGGGTTGAACACTGAAGCTTTCTTT	CASRQTGLNTEAFF